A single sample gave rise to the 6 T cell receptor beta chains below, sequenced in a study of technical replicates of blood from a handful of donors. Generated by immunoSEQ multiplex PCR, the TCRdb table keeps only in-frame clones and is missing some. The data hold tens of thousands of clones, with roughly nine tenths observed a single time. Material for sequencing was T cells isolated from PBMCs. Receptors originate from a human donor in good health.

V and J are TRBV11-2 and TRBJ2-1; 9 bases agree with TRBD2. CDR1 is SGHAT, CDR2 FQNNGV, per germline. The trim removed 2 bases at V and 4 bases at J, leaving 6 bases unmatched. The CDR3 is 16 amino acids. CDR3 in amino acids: CASSLNLAGKYNEQFF. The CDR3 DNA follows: TGTGCCAGCAGCTTAAATCTAGCGGGAAAATACAATGAGCAGTTCTTC.

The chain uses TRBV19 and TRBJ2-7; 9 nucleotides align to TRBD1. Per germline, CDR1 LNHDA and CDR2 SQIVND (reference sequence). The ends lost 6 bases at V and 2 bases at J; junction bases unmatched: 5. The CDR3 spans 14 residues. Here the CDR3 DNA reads TGTGCCAGTAGCAGGACAGGGGAGGCCTACGAGCAGTACTTC. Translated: CASSRTGEAYEQYF.

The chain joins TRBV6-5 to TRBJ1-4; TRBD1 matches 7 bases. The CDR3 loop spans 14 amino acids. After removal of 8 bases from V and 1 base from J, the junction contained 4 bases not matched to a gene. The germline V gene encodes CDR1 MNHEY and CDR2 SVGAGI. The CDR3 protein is CASSYRGTNEKLFF. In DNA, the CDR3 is TGTGCCAGCTCCTACAGGGGAACTAATGAAAAACTGTTTTTT.

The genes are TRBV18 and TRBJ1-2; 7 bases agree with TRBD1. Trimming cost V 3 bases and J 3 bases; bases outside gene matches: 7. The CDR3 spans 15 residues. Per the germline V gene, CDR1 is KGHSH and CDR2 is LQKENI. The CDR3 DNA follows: TGTGCCAGCTCACCCGTCTTTCAGGGGGACTATGGCTACACCTTC. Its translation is CASSPVFQGDYGYTF.

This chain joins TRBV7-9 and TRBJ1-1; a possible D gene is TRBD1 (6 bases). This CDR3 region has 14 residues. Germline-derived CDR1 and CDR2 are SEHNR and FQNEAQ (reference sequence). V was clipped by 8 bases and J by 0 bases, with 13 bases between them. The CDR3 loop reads CASHLGDMNTEAFF. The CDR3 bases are TGTGCCAGCCACCTAGGGGACATGAACACTGAAGCTTTCTTT.

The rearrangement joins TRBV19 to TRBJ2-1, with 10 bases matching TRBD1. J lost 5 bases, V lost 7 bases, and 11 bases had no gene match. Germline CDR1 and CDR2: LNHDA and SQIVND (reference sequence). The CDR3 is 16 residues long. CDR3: CASMLRTGGQDNEQFF. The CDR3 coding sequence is TGTGCCAGTATGCTCCGGACAGGGGGGCAGGACAATGAGCAGTTCTTC. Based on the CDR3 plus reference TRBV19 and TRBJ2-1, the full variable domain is DGGITQSPKYLFRKEGQNVTLSCEQNLNHDAMYWYRQDPGQGLRLIYYSQIVNDFQKGDIAEGYSVSREKKESFPLTVTSAQKNPTAFYLCASMLRTGGQDNEQFFGPGTRLTVL.